These T cell receptor beta chains were read from a single sample in a study of cytomegalovirus exposure and HLA in healthy donors. Sequencing used immunoSEQ multiplex PCR; TCRdb keeps in-frame clones, though not all of them. In the table there are 100,000 to 150,000 clones, around 82% of which are singletons. The sequenced material came from PBMCs. All receptors derive from a female donor in good health and CMV-seronegative. Each CDR3 is given with its conserved first and last residue. The D gene is left open where the match is weak. Not all rows give a size; the values are once, few, many and, for expanded clones, a class.

v_call	d_call	clone_size	j_call	cdr3_aa	cdr3_nt
TRBV7-9	TRBD1	.	TRBJ1-6	CASSLVGTGPSPLHF	TGTGCCAGCAGCTTAGTGGGGACAGGGCCGTCACCCCTCCACTTT
TRBV18	TRBD1	.	TRBJ2-7	CASSSYRDRGGYEQYF	TGTGCCAGCTCATCGTACCGGGACAGGGGTGGCTACGAGCAGTACTTC
TRBV30	.	.	TRBJ2-7	CAWGTGYEQYF	TGTGCCTGGGGGACTGGCTATGAGCAGTACTTC
TRBV27	.	.	TRBJ1-2	CASSLQGPLYGYTF	TGTGCCAGCAGTTTACAGGGCCCCCTCTATGGCTACACCTTC
TRBV28	TRBD1	.	TRBJ2-7	CASRLPGGYEQYF	TGTGCCAGCAGGCTACCAGGGGGCTACGAGCAGTACTTC
TRBV18	.	.	TRBJ1-5	CASSPDAQPQHF	TGTGCCAGCTCACCCGATGCGCAGCCCCAGCATTTT
TRBV7-9	.	.	TRBJ2-5	CASSSGDGHRETQYF	TGTGCCAGCAGCTCCGGAGACGGCCACAGGGAGACCCAGTACTTC
TRBV7-6	.	.	TRBJ2-5	CASSLARFTGPETQYF	TGTGCCAGCAGCTTAGCCCGCTTTACAGGGCCGGAGACCCAGTACTTC
TRBV19	TRBD1	once	TRBJ1-2	CASIQDRNYGYTF	TGTGCCAGTATTCAGGACAGGAACTATGGCTACACCTTC
TRBV5-6	TRBD1	once	TRBJ2-7	CASSMTGDRSNEQYF	TGTGCCAGCAGCATGACAGGGGATAGAAGTAACGAGCAGTACTTC
TRBV2	.	.	TRBJ1-6	CASSEGSNGYNSPLHF	TGTGCCAGCAGTGAAGGAAGTAACGGCTATAATTCACCCCTCCACTTT
TRBV19	TRBD1	.	TRBJ2-6	CASSRQVRGTGGANVLTF	TGTGCCAGTAGTAGGCAGGTCAGGGGGACAGGAGGGGCCAACGTCCTGACTTTC
TRBV2	.	.	TRBJ2-7	CASSANRPRYEQYF	TGTGCCAGCAGTGCCAACAGGCCGCGATACGAGCAGTACTTC
TRBV6-6	.	.	TRBJ1-1	CASSPPGGTEAFF	TGTGCCAGCAGCCCCCCGGGGGGCACTGAAGCTTTCTTT
TRBV27	.	.	TRBJ2-2	CASRRLQNTGELFF	TGTGCCAGCAGACGACTACAAAACACCGGGGAGCTGTTTTTT
TRBV5-4	TRBD1	.	TRBJ2-7	CASSGRTGAAYEQYF	TGTGCCAGCAGCGGGAGGACAGGGGCCGCCTACGAGCAGTACTTC
TRBV5-6	.	.	TRBJ1-1	CASSFGLTEAFF	TGTGCCAGCAGCTTCGGACTGACTGAAGCTTTCTTT
TRBV4-1	.	few	TRBJ2-5	CASSQGIGRMETQYF	TGCGCCAGCAGCCAAGGGATTGGGAGAATGGAGACCCAGTACTTC
TRBV15	.	.	TRBJ2-5	CATSRGGETQYF	TGTGCCACCAGCAGAGGAGGGGAGACCCAGTACTTC
TRBV2	TRBD1	.	TRBJ2-7	CASSQSDRSRHEQYF	TGTGCCAGCAGCCAATCGGACAGGTCTCGGCACGAGCAGTACTTC
TRBV28	TRBD1	.	TRBJ1-2	CASREQGANYGYTF	TGTGCCAGCAGGGAACAGGGGGCGAACTATGGCTACACCTTC
TRBV5-6	TRBD1	.	TRBJ1-1	CASSTTGGFTEAFF	TGTGCCAGCAGCACAACAGGGGGTTTCACTGAAGCTTTCTTT
TRBV18	TRBD1	.	TRBJ1-5	CASSPRLVSGQGDQPQHF	TGTGCCAGCTCACCACGATTAGTTTCGGGACAGGGGGACCAGCCCCAGCATTTT
TRBV5-1	.	.	TRBJ1-5	CASSRDGGDQPQHF	TGCGCCAGCAGCCGGGACGGGGGGGATCAGCCCCAGCATTTT
TRBV7-6	TRBD2	.	TRBJ2-3	CASSLMASGSTDTQYF	TGTGCCAGCAGCTTAATGGCTAGCGGAAGCACAGATACGCAGTATTTT
TRBV2	.	.	TRBJ2-5	CASRDRQAETQYF	TGTGCCAGCAGGGATAGACAGGCGGAGACCCAGTACTTC
TRBV18	.	.	TRBJ1-1	CASSPQGYTEAFF	TGTGCCAGCTCACCCCAGGGCTACACTGAAGCTTTCTTT
TRBV15	.	.	TRBJ2-3	CATSLDVDTQYF	TGTGCCACCAGCCTAGACGTGGATACGCAGTATTTT
TRBV9	.	.	TRBJ2-5	CASSVGNSVGETQYF	TGTGCCAGCAGCGTAGGGAATAGCGTCGGGGAGACCCAGTACTTC
TRBV9	TRBD2	.	TRBJ2-3	CASSASGGRDTQYF	TGTGCCAGCAGCGCTAGCGGGGGCCGAGATACGCAGTATTTT
TRBV18	TRBD1	.	TRBJ2-3	CASSARTGLTDTQYF	TGTGCCAGCTCGGCAAGGACAGGGCTCACAGATACGCAGTATTTT
TRBV7-8	TRBD1	.	TRBJ1-2	CASSLGRRQGYGYTF	TGTGCCAGCAGCTTAGGCCGCCGACAGGGGTATGGCTACACCTTC
TRBV29-1	.	.	TRBJ1-5	CSVLTAGNQPQHF	TGCAGCGTTCTGACCGCGGGCAATCAGCCCCAGCATTTT
TRBV28	.	few	TRBJ2-6	CASSEISSAGANVLTF	TGTGCCAGCAGCGAGATATCGAGCGCTGGGGCCAACGTCCTGACTTTC
TRBV9	.	.	TRBJ2-4	CASSPDPRGNIQYF	TGTGCCAGCAGCCCTGATCCCAGGGGAAACATTCAGTACTTC
TRBV28	.	once	TRBJ2-7	CASSLRVNEQYF	TGTGCCAGCAGTTTACGGGTAAACGAGCAGTACTTC
TRBV7-2	.	.	TRBJ1-4	CASSLVGQINEKLFF	TGTGCCAGCAGCTTAGTCGGACAGATTAATGAAAAACTGTTTTTT
TRBV18	TRBD1	once	TRBJ1-2	CASSPLDRGGRYTF	TGTGCCAGCTCACCCCTTGACAGGGGGGGGCGCTACACCTTC
TRBV6-4	TRBD1	.	TRBJ2-1	CASSDGSGTGASEQFF	TGTGCCAGCAGTGACGGTAGCGGGACAGGGGCGAGTGAGCAGTTCTTC
TRBV7-4	TRBD1	.	TRBJ1-5	CASSLPGQGNNQPQHF	TGTGCCAGCAGCCTCCCGGGACAGGGCAACAATCAGCCCCAGCATTTT
TRBV9	.	.	TRBJ1-2	CASSPGQYGYTF	TGTGCCAGCAGCCCCGGACAGTATGGCTACACCTTC
TRBV2	.	.	TRBJ1-2	CASYLRAGVHYYGYTF	TGTGCCAGCTACTTGAGGGCAGGGGTCCATTACTATGGCTACACCTTC
TRBV2	.	.	TRBJ2-4	CASSERALAKNIQYF	TGTGCCAGCAGTGAGCGGGCGTTAGCCAAAAACATTCAGTACTTC
TRBV4-1	TRBD1	.	TRBJ1-1	CASSQGRPDRGHRGTEAFF	TGCGCCAGCAGCCAGGGGCGTCCGGACAGGGGGCATCGAGGGACTGAAGCTTTCTTT
TRBV19	.	.	TRBJ1-4	CASSIQLYYEKLFF	TGTGCCAGTAGTATCCAACTCTATTATGAAAAACTGTTTTTT
TRBV30	.	few	TRBJ1-2	CASLNYGYTF	TGTGCCTCCCTCAACTATGGCTACACCTTC